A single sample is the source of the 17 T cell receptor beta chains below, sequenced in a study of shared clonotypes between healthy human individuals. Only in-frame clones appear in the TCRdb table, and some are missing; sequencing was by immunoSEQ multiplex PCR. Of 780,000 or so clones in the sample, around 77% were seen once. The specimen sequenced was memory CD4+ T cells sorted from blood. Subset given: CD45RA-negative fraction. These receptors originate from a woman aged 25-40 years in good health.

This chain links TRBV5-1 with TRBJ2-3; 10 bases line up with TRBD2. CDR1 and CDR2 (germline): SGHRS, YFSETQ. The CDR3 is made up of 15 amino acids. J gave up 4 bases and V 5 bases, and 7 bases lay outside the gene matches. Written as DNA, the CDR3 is TGCGCCAGCAGGGGCGGGACTAGCGTTTCAGATACGCAGTATTTT. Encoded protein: CASRGGTSVSDTQYF.

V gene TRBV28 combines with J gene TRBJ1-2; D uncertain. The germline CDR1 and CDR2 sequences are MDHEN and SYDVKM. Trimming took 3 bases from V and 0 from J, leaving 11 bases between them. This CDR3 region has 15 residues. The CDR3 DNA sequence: TGTGCCAGCAGTTTTAGCGGGCAGACTAACTATGGCTACACCTTC. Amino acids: CASSFSGQTNYGYTF.

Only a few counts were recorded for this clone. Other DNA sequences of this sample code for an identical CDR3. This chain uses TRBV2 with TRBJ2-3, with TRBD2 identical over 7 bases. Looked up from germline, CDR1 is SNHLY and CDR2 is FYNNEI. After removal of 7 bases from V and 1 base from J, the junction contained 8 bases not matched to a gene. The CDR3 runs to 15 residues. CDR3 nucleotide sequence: TGTGCCAGCACGCTTCTTACTAGCGGCACAGATACGCAGTATTTT. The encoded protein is CASTLLTSGTDTQYF.

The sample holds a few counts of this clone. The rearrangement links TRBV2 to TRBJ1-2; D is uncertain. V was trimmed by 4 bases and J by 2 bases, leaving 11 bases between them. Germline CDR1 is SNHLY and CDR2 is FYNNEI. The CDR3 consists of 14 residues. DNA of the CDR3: TGTGCCAGCAGTGGGTCCGGCAGCAACTATGGCTACACCTTC. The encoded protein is CASSGSGSNYGYTF.

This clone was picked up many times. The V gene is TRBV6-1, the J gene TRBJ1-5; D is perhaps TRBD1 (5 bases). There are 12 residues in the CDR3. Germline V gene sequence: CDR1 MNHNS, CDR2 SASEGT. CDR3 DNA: TGTGCTTCTGCCGCAGGGTATCAGCCCCAGCATTTT. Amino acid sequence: CASAAGYQPQHF.

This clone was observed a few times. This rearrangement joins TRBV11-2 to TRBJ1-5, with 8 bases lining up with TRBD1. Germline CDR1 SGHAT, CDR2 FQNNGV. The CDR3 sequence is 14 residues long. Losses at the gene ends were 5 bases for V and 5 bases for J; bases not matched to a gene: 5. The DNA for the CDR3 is TGTGCCAGCAGCGCGACAGGGGCATATCAGCCCCAGCATTTT. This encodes CASSATGAYQPQHF.

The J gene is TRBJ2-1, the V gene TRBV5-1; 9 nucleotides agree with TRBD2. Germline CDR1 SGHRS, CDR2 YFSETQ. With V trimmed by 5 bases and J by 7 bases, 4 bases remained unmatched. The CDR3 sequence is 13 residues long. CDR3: CASRGLASNEQFF. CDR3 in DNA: TGCGCCAGCAGGGGACTAGCAAGTAATGAGCAGTTCTTC.

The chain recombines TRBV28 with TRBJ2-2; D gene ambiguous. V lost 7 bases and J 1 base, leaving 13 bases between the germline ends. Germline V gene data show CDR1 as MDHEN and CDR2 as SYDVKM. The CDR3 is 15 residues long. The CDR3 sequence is CASNRAPGNTGELFF. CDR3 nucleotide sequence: TGTGCCAGCAACCGAGCGCCGGGGAACACCGGGGAGCTGTTTTTT.

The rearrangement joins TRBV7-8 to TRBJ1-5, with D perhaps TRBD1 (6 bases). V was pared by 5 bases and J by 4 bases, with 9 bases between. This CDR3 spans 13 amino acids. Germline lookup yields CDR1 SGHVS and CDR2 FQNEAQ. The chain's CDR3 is CASSLQGNQPQHF. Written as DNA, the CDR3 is TGTGCCAGCAGCCTCCAGGGGAATCAGCCCCAGCATTTT.

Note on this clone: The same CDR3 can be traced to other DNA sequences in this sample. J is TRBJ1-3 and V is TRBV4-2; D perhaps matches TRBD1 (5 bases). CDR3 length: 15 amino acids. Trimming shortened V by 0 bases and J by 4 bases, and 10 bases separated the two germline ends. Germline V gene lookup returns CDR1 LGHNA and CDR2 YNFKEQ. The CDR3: CASSQDRGVGNTIYF. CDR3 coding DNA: TGTGCCAGCAGCCAAGATCGGGGGGTCGGAAACACCATATATTTT.

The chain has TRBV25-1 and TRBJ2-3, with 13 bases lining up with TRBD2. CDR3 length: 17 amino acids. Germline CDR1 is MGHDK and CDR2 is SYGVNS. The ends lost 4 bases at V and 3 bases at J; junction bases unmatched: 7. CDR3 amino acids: CASSGTSGSGGTDTQYF. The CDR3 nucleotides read TGTGCCAGCAGTGGGACTAGCGGGAGCGGCGGTACAGATACGCAGTATTTT.

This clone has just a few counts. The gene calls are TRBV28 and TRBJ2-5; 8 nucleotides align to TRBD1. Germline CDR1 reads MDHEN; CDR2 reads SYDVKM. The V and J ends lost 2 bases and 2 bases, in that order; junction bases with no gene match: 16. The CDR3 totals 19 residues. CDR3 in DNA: TGTGCCAGCAGTTTAAAAATCTTCCTGGACAGGGAGAAACAAGAGACCCAGTACTTC. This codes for CASSLKIFLDREKQETQYF.

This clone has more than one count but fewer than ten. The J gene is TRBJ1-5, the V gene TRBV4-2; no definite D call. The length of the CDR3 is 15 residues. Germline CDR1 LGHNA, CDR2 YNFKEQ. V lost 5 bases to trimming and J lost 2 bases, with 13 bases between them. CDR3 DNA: TGTGCCAGCAGCGCCGTAGAGGGAGGCAATCAGCCCCAGCATTTT. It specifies CASSAVEGGNQPQHF.

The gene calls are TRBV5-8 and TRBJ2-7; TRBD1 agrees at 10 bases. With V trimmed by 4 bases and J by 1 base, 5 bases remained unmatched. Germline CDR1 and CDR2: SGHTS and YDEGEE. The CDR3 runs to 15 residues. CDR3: CASSLGQGGSYEQYF. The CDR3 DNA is TGTGCCAGCAGCCTCGGACAGGGGGGTTCCTACGAGCAGTACTTC.

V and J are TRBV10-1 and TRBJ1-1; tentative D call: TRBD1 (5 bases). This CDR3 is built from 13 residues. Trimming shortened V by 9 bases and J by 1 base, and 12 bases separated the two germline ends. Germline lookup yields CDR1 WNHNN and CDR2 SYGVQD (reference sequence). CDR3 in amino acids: CASSRDPNTEAFF. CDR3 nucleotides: TGCGCCAGTTCGAGGGACCCGAACACTGAAGCTTTCTTT.

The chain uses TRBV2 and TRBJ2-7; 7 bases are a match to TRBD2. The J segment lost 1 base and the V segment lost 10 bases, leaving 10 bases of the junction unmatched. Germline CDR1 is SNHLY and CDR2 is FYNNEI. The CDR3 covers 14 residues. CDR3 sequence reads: CATGGTGISYEQYF. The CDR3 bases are TGTGCCACGGGGGGAACGGGCATATCCTACGAGCAGTACTTC.

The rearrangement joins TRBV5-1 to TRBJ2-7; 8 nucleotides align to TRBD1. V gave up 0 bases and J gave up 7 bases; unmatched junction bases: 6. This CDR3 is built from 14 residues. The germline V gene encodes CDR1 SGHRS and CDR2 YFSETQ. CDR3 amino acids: CASSLATGAGEQYF. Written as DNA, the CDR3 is TGCGCCAGCAGCTTGGCGACAGGGGCAGGGGAGCAGTACTTC.